The 19 T cell receptor beta chains listed next were all sequenced from one sample in a study of T-cell reconstitution after alpha-beta-depleted transplantation in children. Unique molecular identifiers featured in how the TCRbeta library was prepared. Each CDR3 protein gets one entry after TCRdb re-called the PCR reads with MiXCR. The sample lists 450,000 to 700,000 distinct CDR3 sequences, 25% to 30% occurring once. The sample consisted of PBMCs, taken before TCRalphabeta/CD19-depleted stem cell transplant. These receptors all come from a boy younger than two with Wiskott-Aldrich syndrome, due to receive a stem cell transplant.

This clonotype has more than one count but fewer than ten. V and J are TRBV5-1 and TRBJ2-7, with 8 bases fitting TRBD1. The CDR3 consists of 16 residues. Germline CDR1 reads SGHRS; CDR2 reads YFSETQ. J lost 6 bases, V lost 4 bases, and 15 bases had no gene match. This chain's CDR3 is CASSLPPGTGVGEQYF. CDR3 DNA: TGCGCCAGCAGCCTCCCCCCCGGGACAGGTGTAGGCGAGCAGTACTTC.

This clonotype was found a few times. V gene TRBV3-1 combines with J gene TRBJ2-1, with 14 positions matching TRBD2. The germline V gene encodes CDR1 LGHDT and CDR2 YNNKEL (reference sequence). The CDR3 covers 15 residues. Trimming took 4 bases from V and 8 from J; bases not matched to a gene: 4. The CDR3 sequence is CASSRTSGRLYEQFF. For the CDR3, the DNA is TGTGCCAGCAGCCGGACTAGCGGGAGGTTGTATGAGCAGTTCTTC.

This clonotype came up a few times. V usage is TRBV5-1 and J usage is TRBJ2-1; D is unclear. CDR1 is SGHRS, CDR2 YFSETQ, per germline. Trimming left V 5 bases short and J 5 bases short, with 17 bases between. This CDR3 comprises 15 residues. CDR3 protein: CASRNKLSSDNEQFF. The CDR3 DNA follows: TGCGCCAGCAGAAATAAGTTAAGCTCTGACAATGAGCAGTTCTTC.

This clonotype was counted between two and nine times. The rearrangement links TRBV5-1 to TRBJ2-3; either TRBD1 or TRBD2 may supply D (5 bases each). Germline values: CDR1 SGHRS, CDR2 YFSETQ. The CDR3 contains 13 residues. Trimming removed 6 bases at V and 5 bases at J, with 13 bases between. In nucleotides, the CDR3 is TGCGCCAGCACGAGGGGTTCGGGAGATACGCAGTATTTT. It is translated as CASTRGSGDTQYF. Full variable domain (missing parts from reference TRBV5-1 and TRBJ2-3): KAGVTQTPRYLIKTRGQQVTLSCSPISGHRSVSWYQQTPGQGLQFLFEYFSETQRNKGNFPGRFSGRQFSNSRSEMNVSTLELGDSALYLCASTRGSGDTQYFGPGTRLTVL.

This clonotype was observed a handful of times. This rearrangement joins TRBV5-1 to TRBJ2-7, with D possibly TRBD2 on 6 matching bases. Trimming pared 9 bases from V and 3 bases from J, leaving 22 bases between. Germline lookup yields CDR1 SGHRS and CDR2 YFSETQ. The CDR3 totals 15 residues. CDR3 bases: TGCGCCATCGCAACTGGGACTCAAAAGCACTACGAGCAGTACTTC. Translating it yields CAIATGTQKHYEQYF.

With respect to this clonotype: The junction does not match germline at one end; this may be a read error. The chain joins TRBV20-1 to TRBJ2-7; 14 bases match TRBD2. This CDR3 is 17 amino acids long. The germline CDR1 and CDR2 sequences are DFQATT and SNEGSKA (reference sequence). In DNA, the CDR3 is TGCTGTGCTAGAGCCGCTTGGACTAGCGGGAGGAAATACGAGCAGTACTTC. It is translated as CCARAAWTSGRKYEQYF.

This clonotype came up a few times. The chain joins TRBV12-3 or TRBV12-4 to TRBJ2-1; D ambiguous. CDR3 size: 13 residues. The V end lost 2 bases, the J end lost 6 bases, and 8 bases lay between the germline ends. The chain's CDR3 is CASSLIRSNEQFF. DNA of the CDR3: TGTGCCAGCAGTTTAATTCGAAGCAATGAGCAGTTCTTC.

V usage is TRBV30 and J usage is TRBJ1-1; D possibly corresponds to TRBD1 (6 bases). This CDR3 contains 13 residues. Germline lookup yields CDR1 GTSNPN and CDR2 SVGIG (reference sequence). The ends were cut back, 5 bases at V and 1 base at J, with 11 bases in the middle. The CDR3 DNA follows: TGTGCCTGGGCCGCACAGGGGAACACTGAAGCTTTCTTT. Its protein product is CAWAAQGNTEAFF.

The rearrangement joins TRBV6-5 to TRBJ1-4; D gene uncertain. V lost 1 base and J lost 5, with 8 bases in between. The CDR3 covers 14 residues. Germline values: CDR1 MNHEY, CDR2 SVGAGI. This CDR3 is CASSYFVGNEKLFF. Here the CDR3 DNA reads TGTGCCAGCAGTTACTTCGTTGGGAATGAAAAACTGTTTTTT.

CDR3 sequence: CASSSKPGHNTGELFF. The CDR3 nucleotides read TGTGCCAGCAGCTCCAAACCGGGACACAACACCGGGGAGCTGTTTTTT. The V call is TRBV7-7, the J call TRBJ2-2, with D tentatively TRBD1 (6 bases). The CDR3 runs to 16 residues. Trimming left V 4 bases short and J 2 bases short, with 14 bases between. The germline gives CDR1 SSHAT, CDR2 FNYEAQ (reference sequence).

The V gene is TRBV5-1, the J gene TRBJ2-1; 8 nucleotides line up with TRBD2. The CDR3 spans 16 residues. V lost 1 base to trimming and J lost 3 bases; unmatched junction nucleotides: 6. Germline V lookup: CDR1 SGHRS, CDR2 YFSETQ. DNA of the CDR3: TGCGCCAGCAGCTTGAGGTCTAGCGGGTTCTACAATGAGCAGTTCTTC. Its translation is CASSLRSSGFYNEQFF.

The chain carries TRBV20-1 and TRBJ1-5, with 10 bases aligning to TRBD1. CDR1 is DFQATT and CDR2 is SNEGSKA in the germline V gene (reference sequence). This CDR3 spans 16 amino acids. Trimming at V came to 0 bases and at J to 6 bases, leaving 8 bases not matched to a gene. This CDR3 is CSARDRRQGATQPQHF. The CDR3, as DNA: TGCAGTGCTAGAGATAGGAGACAGGGGGCTACTCAGCCCCAGCATTTT.

The chain carries TRBV2 and TRBJ2-1; the match to TRBD2 covers 10 bases. With 6 bases clipped from V and 8 bases from J, the junction kept 10 bases outside the gene matches. In germline, CDR1 is SNHLY, CDR2 FYNNEI. The CDR3 runs to 15 residues. CDR3 nucleotide sequence: TGTGCCAGCAGACTCCTAGCGGGAGAGTCGGATGAGCAGTTCTTC. The encoded protein is CASRLLAGESDEQFF.

This clonotype appeared a few times. This chain links TRBV18 with TRBJ1-2; D ambiguous. The CDR3 has 15 amino acids. Trimming pared 1 base from V and 1 base from J, leaving 10 bases between. CDR1 and CDR2 from the germline V gene are KGHSH and LQKENI. CDR3 coding DNA: TGTGCCAGCTCACCACTCCGGGATTTTAACTATGGCTACACCTTC. It yields the protein CASSPLRDFNYGYTF. Complete variable domain (other parts from reference TRBV18 and TRBJ1-2): NAGVMQNPRHLVRRRGQEARLRCSPMKGHSHVYWYRQLPEEGLKFMVYLQKENIIDESGMPKERFSAEFPKEGPSILRIQQVVRGDSAAYFCASSPLRDFNYGYTFGSGTRLTVV.

This clonotype was found a few times. The chain uses TRBV30 and TRBJ1-2; D gene unclear. V dropped 3 bases and J dropped 0 bases, with 14 bases sitting between them. CDR1 and CDR2 (germline): GTSNPN, SVGIG (reference sequence). The CDR3 loop spans 15 amino acids. CDR3 DNA sequence: TGTGCCTGGAGCGATGGGCCTGTCACTAACTATGGCTACACCTTC. Residues: CAWSDGPVTNYGYTF.

This clonotype was found a few times. The chain joins TRBV12-3 or TRBV12-4 to TRBJ2-2, with a weak D call TRBD1 (6 bases). The V and J ends lost 3 bases and 5 bases respectively, with 16 bases between them. There are 16 residues in the CDR3. The CDR3 reads CASSLKTGGGTGELFF. For the CDR3, the DNA is TGTGCCAGCAGTTTGAAGACAGGCGGTGGGACCGGGGAGCTGTTTTTT.

The chain links TRBV12-3 or TRBV12-4 to TRBJ2-1; no reliable D call. Trimming cost V 6 bases and J 2 bases, with 20 bases left between them. CDR3 size: 17 residues. In DNA form, the CDR3 reads TGTGCCAGCAGCTTACTCCCCTCGAGTGTCACCTACAATGAGCAGTTCTTC. Residues: CASSLLPSSVTYNEQFF.

This clonotype was seen more than once but under ten times. The chain carries TRBV29-1 and TRBJ2-1; D gene uncertain. The CDR3 contains 13 residues. Germline CDR1 SQVTM, CDR2 ANQGSEA. V lost 5 bases to trimming and J lost 5 bases, with 13 bases between them. The CDR3 protein is CSVNTPKDNEQFF. In nucleotides, the CDR3 is TGCAGCGTTAACACGCCGAAGGACAATGAGCAGTTCTTC.

The CDR3 DNA reads TGTGCCAGCACCGAGGGGGCGGGAGTGGGTGAGCAGTTCTTC. Its translation is CASTEGAGVGEQFF. The rearrangement links TRBV3-1 to TRBJ2-1; D could derive from TRBD1 or TRBD2 (7 bases each). The CDR3 loop spans 14 amino acids. The germline V gene encodes CDR1 LGHDT and CDR2 YNNKEL (reference sequence). V gave up 7 bases and J gave up 9 bases, with 19 bases separating them.